The clone carrying this T cell receptor beta chain came up a few times. CDR1 is MGHRA and CDR2 is YSYEKL in the germline V gene. Trimming shortened V by 0 bases and J by 7 bases, and 11 bases separated the two germline ends. The CDR3 totals 14 residues. Molecular barcoding with unique molecular identifiers was used for the TCRbeta library. TCRdb re-called the PCR reads through MiXCR, storing one row per CDR3 protein. The repertoire includes 350,000 to 450,000 distinct CDR3 sequences, about a fifth of them detected once, and over 3.5% sits in the top ten. The data derive from a study of T-cell reconstitution after alpha-beta-depleted transplantation in children.

The input for sequencing was PBMCs from the stem cell graft donor, taken from the stem cell graft. The V and J genes are TRBV4-1 and TRBJ2-3; D unresolved. The clonotype originates from a human donor who donated a stem cell graft to a child with acute myeloid leukemia. The CDR3 nucleotides read TGCGCCAGCAGCCAAGATATTACACCGAATACGCAGTATTTT. Translated: CASSQDITPNTQYF.